This entry is about one TCR beta chain. Its antigen is currently unknown. CDR3 regions of TCR beta were amplified from RNA transcripts. RT-PCR in the first round used HTBI primers; a second-round multiplex PCR followed. TCRdb fed the multiplex PCR reads into MiXCR, producing one record per CDR3 protein. The sample comprises about 740,000 distinct CDR3 sequences, 40% of which are singletons, and 35% to 55% rests with the top ten. This sample stems from a study of Graves' ophthalmopathy and Graves' hyperthyroidism. Overall study: Blood was drawn at initial diagnosis, before any treatment. Study conclusions and caveats: Among thyroid clonotypes expanded above 0.001 frequency, most also appeared in blood.

The CDR3 covers 14 residues. V dropped 5 bases and J dropped 15 bases, with 24 bases sitting between them. Germline V gives CDR1 SGDLS, CDR2 YYNGEE. Fresh peripheral blood, roughly 10 ml, was the PBMC source. This clonotype was obtained from an adult man with Graves' ophthalmopathy. The chain combines TRBV9 with TRBJ2-4, with D maybe TRBD1 (6 bases). Sequencing was performed on peripheral blood. The CDR3 is CASSPGQLQEKLYF. DNA of the CDR3: TGTGCCAGCAGTCCTGGACAGTTACAGGAAAAACTGTACTTC.